The 13 T cell receptor beta chains given below trace back to one sample, sequenced in a study of cytomegalovirus exposure and HLA in healthy donors. PCR involved 60 Vbeta and 13 Jbeta primers. The data were produced by immunoSEQ multiplex PCR, yet TCRdb's version contains in-frame clones alone and is incomplete. The data show around 150,000 clones, with roughly three quarters seen just once and approximately 4.9% held by the top ten. The sequencing sample was made of PBMCs. The receptors shown here come from a woman between 45 and 60 years old in good health and CMV-seronegative.

This chain links TRBV7-3 with TRBJ2-2; D gene uncertain. The germline CDR1 and CDR2 sequences are SGHTA and FQGTGA. This CDR3 region has 14 residues. Trimming removed 0 bases from V and 4 bases from J, with 6 bases in between. The CDR3 reads CASSLTGLTGELFF. The CDR3 region has the DNA TGTGCCAGCAGCTTAACGGGCCTCACCGGGGAGCTGTTTTTT.

V and J are TRBV9 and TRBJ2-2; TRBD2 matches 8 bases. V lost 4 bases to trimming and J lost 4 bases; unmatched junction nucleotides: 6. The length of the CDR3 is 15 residues. CDR1 SGDLS and CDR2 YYNGEE come from the germline V gene. CDR3 in DNA: TGTGCCAGCAGCTCAACTAGCGGTAGCACCGGGGAGCTGTTTTTT. This codes for CASSSTSGSTGELFF.

This sequence joins TRBV11-1 and TRBJ2-1; D perhaps matches TRBD1 (5 bases). This CDR3 contains 14 residues. The V end lost 4 bases, the J end lost 0 bases, and 7 bases lay between the germline ends. From germline, CDR1 is SGHAT and CDR2 FQDESV (reference sequence). The CDR3 reads CASSSGNSYNEQFF. The CDR3 nucleotides are TGTGCCAGCAGCTCAGGGAACTCCTACAATGAGCAGTTCTTC.

CDR3 sequence reads: CASSGFGSTEAFF. CDR3 bases: TGTGCCAGCAGTGGGTTCGGTAGCACTGAAGCTTTCTTT. The chain is built from TRBV6-1 and TRBJ1-1, with D uncertain. CDR3 length: 13 residues. V was cut by 4 bases and J by 4 bases, with 10 bases left in between. Germline V lookup: CDR1 MNHNS, CDR2 SASEGT.

This clone was counted a single time. DNA of the CDR3: TGCGCCAGCAGTGGGAGCGGGGGGTACACCGGGGAGCTGTTTTTT. Translating gives CASSGSGGYTGELFF. The rearrangement uses TRBV10-1 and TRBJ2-2; 9 nucleotides match TRBD2. CDR3 length: 15 residues. With 4 bases clipped from V and 3 bases from J, the junction kept 3 bases outside the gene matches. Germline loops: CDR1 WNHNN, CDR2 SYGVQD (reference sequence).

This rearrangement joins TRBV5-6 to TRBJ1-1, with TRBD1 matching 11 bases. CDR1 SGHDT and CDR2 YYEEEE come from the germline V gene. With V trimmed by 5 bases and J by 6 bases, 9 bases remained unmatched. The CDR3 is 15 residues long. CDR3 sequence reads: CASRPYGQGAPEAFF. CDR3 in DNA: TGTGCCAGCAGACCTTACGGACAGGGGGCTCCTGAAGCTTTCTTT. Combining the CDR3 with reference TRBV5-6 and TRBJ1-1 gives the whole variable domain DAGVTQSPTHLIKTRGQQVTLRCSPKSGHDTVSWYQQALGQGPQFIFQYYEEEERQRGNFPDRFSGHQFPNYSSELNVNALLLGDSALYLCASRPYGQGAPEAFFGQGTRLTVV.

As to this clone: This CDR3 fails to terminate in the conserved phenylalanine or tryptophan, so it likely reflects a read error. The DNA is omitted, as the CDR3 cannot be located on it reliably, and the CDR3 follows TCRdb's listing. The V gene is TRBV20-1, the J gene TRBJ1-1; no DNA check was done on the table's D call, TRBD1. Germline assignment: CDR1 DFQATT and CDR2 SNEGSKA (reference sequence). The CDR3 has 11 amino acids, counting both end residues. This CDR3 is CSAGSGCEAQV.

The chain uses TRBV7-9 and TRBJ1-1; TRBD1 is a possible D gene (5 bases). Trimming removed 1 base at V and 7 bases at J, with 13 bases between. The CDR3 runs 14 residues. CDR1 and CDR2 (germline): SEHNR, FQNEAQ (reference sequence). CDR3 residues: CASSLGGQHFEAFF. CDR3 DNA sequence: TGTGCCAGCAGCTTAGGGGGCCAACATTTTGAAGCTTTCTTT.

J is TRBJ1-2 and V is TRBV6-1; D remains ambiguous. The length of the CDR3 is 11 residues. Germline CDR1 MNHNS, CDR2 SASEGT. Trimming pared 11 bases from V and 8 bases from J, leaving 15 bases between. As DNA, the CDR3 is TGTGCCGGAACCAATACGCGGGGCTACACCTTC. Residues: CAGTNTRGYTF.

About this clone itself: At one of its ends the junction is not consistent with the germline gene, which may arise from a read error. This chain joins TRBV27 and TRBJ2-2, with D perhaps TRBD1 (6 bases). Germline CDR1 reads MNHEY; CDR2 reads SMNVEV (reference sequence). The CDR3 totals 17 residues. The CDR3 here is CAGSLSWAGAYTGELFF. DNA for the CDR3: TGTGCCGGCAGTTTATCTTGGGCAGGGGCCTACACCGGGGAGCTGTTTTTT.

The chain joins TRBV5-1 to TRBJ2-2; TRBD1 might be the D (6 bases). The ends were cut back, 4 bases at V and 2 bases at J, with 15 bases in the middle. Germline CDR1 and CDR2: SGHRS and YFSETQ. The CDR3 runs to 16 residues. CDR3 in DNA: TGCGCCAGCAGCCTCCGACAGGCTCCAAACACCGGGGAGCTGTTTTTT. Translated: CASSLRQAPNTGELFF.

A word on this clone: An end of the junction differs from the germline gene, which may be a read error. The V call is TRBV19, the J call TRBJ1-1; 7 bases align to TRBD1. This CDR3 comprises 15 residues. CDR1 LNHDA and CDR2 SQIVND come from the germline V gene (reference sequence). CDR3: CASSIQGQLNSEAFF. Written as DNA, the CDR3 is TGTGCCAGTAGTATACAGGGACAGTTGAACAGTGAAGCTTTCTTT.

This chain uses TRBV19 with TRBJ1-1; 7 bases map to TRBD1. V lost 7 bases, J lost 9 bases, and 11 bases stayed unmatched. In germline, CDR1 is LNHDA, CDR2 SQIVND (reference sequence). This CDR3 has 13 amino acids. The CDR3 reads CASTTTQGVKAFF. In DNA, the CDR3 is TGTGCCAGTACCACCACCCAGGGGGTTAAAGCTTTCTTT.